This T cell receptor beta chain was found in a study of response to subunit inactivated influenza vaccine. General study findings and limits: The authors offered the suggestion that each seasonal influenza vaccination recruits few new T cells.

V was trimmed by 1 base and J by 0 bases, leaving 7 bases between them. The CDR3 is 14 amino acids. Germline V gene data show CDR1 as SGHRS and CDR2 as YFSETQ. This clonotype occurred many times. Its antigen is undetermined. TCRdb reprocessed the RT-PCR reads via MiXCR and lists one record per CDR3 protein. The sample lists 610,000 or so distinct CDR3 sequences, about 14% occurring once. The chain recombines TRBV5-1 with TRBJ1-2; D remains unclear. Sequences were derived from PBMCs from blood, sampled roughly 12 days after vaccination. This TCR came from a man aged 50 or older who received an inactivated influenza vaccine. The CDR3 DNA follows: TGCGCCAGCAGCTTGACGGGCGCTAACTATGGCTACACCTTC. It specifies CASSLTGANYGYTF.